These 6 T cell receptor beta chains were sequenced from one sample in a study of CD4 T cells in relation to SARS-CoV-2 and coronaviruses. This table comes from immunoSEQ multiplex PCR, and its TCRdb copy is limited to in-frame clones, with some not included. The sample holds tens of thousands of clones, 75% seen once. Unexposed donor CD4+ T cells date from about 2011-2018, before the COVID-19 pandemic. CD4+ T cells were isolated from the cells after more than nine days of culture. Antigens for these TCRs are unknown. Sample: CD4+ T cells from PBMCs, cultured in vitro. These receptor sequences come from a human donor in good health.

The chain uses TRBV2 and TRBJ1-2; D remains ambiguous. The CDR3 contains 13 residues. The V end was cut by 5 bases, the J end by 7 bases, with 14 bases between. The germline V gene has CDR1 SNHLY and CDR2 FYNNEI. CDR3 sequence reads: CASSLRELGGYTF. DNA for the CDR3: TGTGCCAGCAGTTTACGTGAACTGGGTGGCTACACCTTC.

The chain combines TRBV7-2 with TRBJ2-1, with TRBD2 matching over 7 bases. The V and J ends lost 5 bases and 8 bases, in that order; junction bases with no gene match: 12. The CDR3 runs to 15 residues. Germline loops: CDR1 SGHTA, CDR2 FQGNSA. As DNA, the CDR3 is TGTGCCAGCAGCCGCAGCGGGGTCCTAAGGGATGAGCAGTTCTTC. This encodes CASSRSGVLRDEQFF.

This chain joins TRBV4-3 and TRBJ1-5, with D possibly being TRBD1 (5 bases). The CDR3 consists of 15 residues. Germline V gives CDR1 LGHNA, CDR2 YSLEER. The V gene lost 0 bases and the J gene lost 9 bases, with 15 bases spanning the gap. CDR3 region: CASSQDPAGGGPQHF. In DNA form, the CDR3 reads TGCGCCAGCAGCCAAGATCCGGCAGGTGGGGGGCCCCAGCATTTT.

The chain employs TRBV18 and TRBJ1-5; 9 bases agree with TRBD1. Losses at the gene ends were 5 bases for V and 5 bases for J; bases not matched to a gene: 4. Looked up from germline, CDR1 is KGHSH and CDR2 is LQKENI. The CDR3 runs to 14 residues. The CDR3 coding sequence is TGTGCCAGCTCATTTACAGGGGGCGATCAGCCCCAGCATTTT. Translating gives CASSFTGGDQPQHF.

The chain has TRBV29-1 and TRBJ2-2; D call uncertain. CDR3 length: 13 residues. Germline CDR1 reads SQVTM; CDR2 reads ANQGSEA. Trimming removed 1 base at V and 4 bases at J, with 7 bases between. The CDR3 reads CSVEVGSTGELFF. DNA of the CDR3: TGCAGCGTTGAAGTGGGCTCCACCGGGGAGCTGTTTTTT.

The CDR3 spells CASSSLLIYEQYF. The CDR3 DNA follows: TGTGCCAGCAGCTCCCTCCTTATCTACGAGCAGTACTTC. This chain joins TRBV11-2 and TRBJ2-7; the D is unclear. The CDR3 extends over 13 amino acids. The germline V gene has CDR1 SGHAT and CDR2 FQNNGV. V was trimmed by 4 bases and J by 3 bases, leaving 10 bases between them. Based on the CDR3 plus reference TRBV11-2 and TRBJ2-7, the full variable domain is EAGVAQSPRYKIIEKRQSVAFWCNPISGHATLYWYQQILGQGPKLLIQFQNNGVVDDSQLPKDRFSAERLKGVDSTLKIQPAKLEDSAVYLCASSSLLIYEQYFGPGTRLTVT.